What follows are 26 T cell receptor beta chains derived from one specimen sequenced in a study of blood T cells in healthy people across ages. PCR was performed a second time for 7 to 11 cycles using a sample-barcoded 5' primer and a J-beta primer mix. TCRdb reprocessed the 5' RACE reads with MiXCR, giving one entry per CDR3 protein. Altogether hundreds of thousands of distinct CDR3 sequences are present, roughly two fifths being singletons, with the ten largest covering around 30%. Source material: blood. Source of these receptors: an elderly man in good health.

This rearrangement joins TRBV5-4 to TRBJ2-7; D is possibly TRBD2 (6 bases). Per the germline V gene, CDR1 is SGHNT and CDR2 is YYREEE (reference sequence). This CDR3 has 15 amino acids. With 4 bases removed from V and 6 bases from J, the gap between germline ends came to 20 bases. This CDR3 reads CASSPLTTSSSEQYF. The CDR3, as DNA: TGTGCCAGCAGCCCCCTAACGACTAGTTCGTCCGAGCAGTACTTC.

The chain recombines TRBV20-1 with TRBJ2-7, with D possibly matching TRBD2 (6 bases). The germline V gene encodes CDR1 DFQATT and CDR2 SNEGSKA (reference sequence). V lost 6 bases and J 2 bases, leaving 11 bases between the germline ends. The CDR3 sequence is 12 residues long. The CDR3 loop reads CSAPDYTYEQYF. The DNA of the CDR3 is TGCAGTGCCCCGGACTACACCTACGAGCAGTACTTC.

A remark on this clonotype: Being one base from a much bigger clone, this may be a read error. CDR3 amino acids: CSAPDSQETQYF. Here the CDR3 DNA reads TGCAGTGCCCCGGACAGCCAAGAGACCCAGTACTTC. The chain joins TRBV20-1 to TRBJ2-5; D is possibly TRBD1 (6 bases). This CDR3 has 12 residues. Between the trimmed V and J ends, which lost 6 bases and 1 base, there was a span of 9 bases. Per germline, CDR1 DFQATT and CDR2 SNEGSKA (reference sequence).

The CDR3 nucleotides read TGTGCCAGCACAGATTTCAAGGGCGGGGAGCTGTTTTTT. It yields the protein CASTDFKGGELFF. The genes are TRBV6-1 and TRBJ2-2, with no clear D. V lost 7 bases and J 7 bases, leaving 13 bases between the germline ends. Germline lookup yields CDR1 MNHNS and CDR2 SASEGT. The CDR3 consists of 13 residues.

V and J are TRBV5-1 and TRBJ2-4, with 7 positions matching TRBD2. The CDR3 length is 15 residues. Germline CDR1 is SGHRS and CDR2 is YFSETQ. V shed 1 base and J 6 bases; nucleotides not matched to a gene: 7. The CDR3 sequence is CASSLSASSGNIQYF. CDR3 bases: TGCGCCAGCAGCTTGTCGGCCTCTAGCGGAAACATTCAGTACTTC. The complete variable domain, with remaining parts taken from reference TRBV5-1 and TRBJ2-4, reads KAGVTQTPRYLIKTRGQQVTLSCSPISGHRSVSWYQQTPGQGLQFLFEYFSETQRNKGNFPGRFSGRQFSNSRSEMNVSTLELGDSALYLCASSLSASSGNIQYFGAGTRLSVL.

This clonotype was counted between two and nine times. The chain couples TRBV5-1 to TRBJ2-1; D tentatively reads TRBD1 or TRBD2 (6 bases each). The CDR3 contains 15 residues. V was clipped by 4 bases and J by 13 bases, with 24 bases between them. Germline lookup yields CDR1 SGHRS and CDR2 YFSETQ. The CDR3 DNA reads TGCGCCAGCAGCCCGGAGGGGGACGCGAGAGGAGTACAGTTCTTC. Its protein is CASSPEGDARGVQFF.

The chain recombines TRBV7-9 with TRBJ2-5, with 7 bases aligning to TRBD1. The tail of the sequence fits TRBJ2-7 better, so the J call may be wrong. Germline V CDR1 and CDR2: SEHNR, FQNEAQ (reference sequence). The CDR3 spans 16 residues. This CDR3 is CASSLVLGEGAYEQYF. Here the CDR3 DNA reads TGTGCCAGCAGCTTGGTATTAGGCGAGGGGGCTTACGAGCAGTACTTC.

This CDR3 reads CASSSQGKVNTEAFF. The CDR3 DNA follows: TGTGCCAGCAGTTCCCAGGGAAAGGTGAACACTGAAGCTTTCTTT. The chain links TRBV27 to TRBJ1-1, with D possibly matching TRBD1 (5 bases). This CDR3 contains 15 residues. Trimming took off 4 bases at V and 0 bases at J, with 12 bases between the two ends. Per germline, CDR1 MNHEY and CDR2 SMNVEV (reference sequence).

The genes are TRBV5-1 and TRBJ2-4; D tentatively fits TRBD1 or TRBD2 (5 bases each). Germline V lookup: CDR1 SGHRS, CDR2 YFSETQ. The CDR3 consists of 14 residues. Trimming shortened V by 9 bases and J by 15 bases, and 28 bases separated the two germline ends. DNA for the CDR3: TGCGCCAACCAGGATACGGGACGGACCTTAAGTACGTACTTC. Encoded protein: CANQDTGRTLSTYF.

This clonotype was picked up a small number of times. The rearrangement uses TRBV7-3 and TRBJ2-1, with D unclear. V lost 4 bases and J 6 bases, leaving 16 bases between the germline ends. The CDR3 has 15 amino acids. The germline CDR1 and CDR2 sequences are SGHTA and FQGTGA. CDR3 DNA sequence: TGTGCCAGCAGCTCGGCGCCGGGCCCAGCCAATGAGCAGTTCTTC. Amino acid sequence: CASSSAPGPANEQFF.

The rearrangement links TRBV6-2 or TRBV6-3 to TRBJ2-4; D call uncertain. The end of the DNA aligns better with TRBJ2-7, so the J call may be wrong. The germline gives CDR1 MNHEY, CDR2 SVGEGT. This CDR3 spans 13 amino acids. CDR3 sequence (DNA): TGTGCCAGCAGTTATTTGGGTTACGACGAGCAGTACTTC. Residues: CASSYLGYDEQYF.

The chain carries TRBV7-2 and TRBJ1-1, with D uncertain. The V and J ends lost 5 bases and 1 base respectively, with 11 bases between them. This CDR3 has 14 amino acids. The V gene's germline CDR1 is SGHTA and CDR2 FQGNSA. CDR3 nucleotide sequence: TGTGCCAGCAGCACCCGGGGAACGAACACTGAAGCTTTCTTT. The encoded protein is CASSTRGTNTEAFF. The full variable domain, completed using reference TRBV7-2 and TRBJ1-1, is GAGVSQSPSNKVTEKGKDVELRCDPISGHTALYWYRQSLGQGLEFLIYFQGNSAPDKSGLPSDRFSAERTGGSVSTLTIQRTQQEDSAVYLCASSTRGTNTEAFFGQGTRLTVV.

The chain has TRBV10-3 and TRBJ2-2; TRBD2 agrees at 11 bases. From germline, CDR1 is ENHRY and CDR2 SYGVKD. The CDR3 runs to 15 residues. V dropped 6 bases and J dropped 6; count of bases not matched to a gene: 6. The CDR3 nucleotides read TGTGCCATCAGGATGGGACTAGCGGAGTCCGGGGAGCTGTTTTTT. Translated, it gives CAIRMGLAESGELFF.

In this sample, this clonotype turned up a few times. The chain couples TRBV28 to TRBJ2-1, with D possibly matching TRBD2 (6 bases). With 7 bases removed from V and 8 bases from J, the gap between germline ends came to 15 bases. The CDR3 has 13 residues. Germline CDR1 MDHEN, CDR2 SYDVKM. This chain's CDR3 is CASTMGGGDEQFF. The CDR3 DNA reads TGTGCCAGCACCATGGGGGGTGGCGATGAGCAGTTCTTC.

The chain combines TRBV20-1 with TRBJ2-7; TRBD2 agrees at 11 bases. The germline CDR1 and CDR2 sequences are DFQATT and SNEGSKA (reference sequence). The length of the CDR3 is 13 residues. The ends lost 6 bases at V and 4 bases at J; junction bases unmatched: 5. The DNA of the CDR3 is TGCAGTGCCCCGGGACTAGCGGAATACGAGCAGTACTTC. Residues: CSAPGLAEYEQYF.

This clonotype was observed a handful of times. The chain employs TRBV5-4 and TRBJ2-7, with TRBD1 matching over 8 bases. The CDR3 length is 14 residues. CDR1 is SGHNT, CDR2 YYREEE, per germline (reference sequence). Germline trimming cut 4 bases from V and 9 bases from J; bases unmatched to any gene: 12. CDR3 in amino acids: CASSLQGAGFGQYF. The CDR3 DNA reads TGTGCCAGCAGCCTTCAGGGGGCGGGCTTCGGGCAGTACTTC.

This clonotype was found many times. The chain uses TRBV20-1 and TRBJ2-7; TRBD2 matches at 7 bases. V lost 2 bases to trimming and J lost 3 bases; unmatched junction nucleotides: 13. In germline, CDR1 is DFQATT, CDR2 SNEGSKA (reference sequence). The CDR3 runs 16 residues. CDR3 bases: TGCAGTGCTAGATTGGTGGTAGCGGGTACTCGCTACGAGCAGTACTTC. The encoded protein is CSARLVVAGTRYEQYF.

The chain couples TRBV7-8 to TRBJ2-7; 15 bases are shared with TRBD2. The CDR3 sequence is 19 residues long. Trimming removed 5 bases from V and 5 bases from J; junction bases left unmatched: 16. The germline CDR1 and CDR2 sequences are SGHVS and FQNEAQ. The CDR3 coding sequence is TGTGCCAGCAGCACAGTGGGGGGACTAGCGGGGGGCATTAGCGACGAGCAGTACTTC. Protein sequence: CASSTVGGLAGGISDEQYF.

The chain carries TRBV7-2 and TRBJ2-1, with 10 bases identical to TRBD2. The ends lost 5 bases at V and 9 bases at J; junction bases unmatched: 7. There are 14 residues in the CDR3. The germline CDR1 and CDR2 sequences are SGHTA and FQGNSA. CDR3 nucleotide sequence: TGTGCCAGCAGCCCTTACTTAGCGGGAGGTGAGCAGTTCTTC. Amino acid sequence: CASSPYLAGGEQFF.

The J gene is TRBJ2-1, the V gene TRBV20-1; 13 nucleotides align to TRBD2. The better agreement between TRBJ2-7 and the DNA end casts doubt on the J call. CDR3 size: 17 residues. The germline gives CDR1 DFQATT, CDR2 SNEGSKA (reference sequence). As DNA, the CDR3 is TGCAGTGCTAGGGGGACTAGCGGGGTTTTCTCCTACAATGAGCAGTACTTC. Its protein is CSARGTSGVFSYNEQYF.

This clonotype was seen at least ten times. The rearrangement uses TRBV7-2 and TRBJ1-2, with 7 positions matching TRBD1. Germline V gives CDR1 SGHTA, CDR2 FQGNSA. Trimming took 4 bases from V and 7 from J; bases not matched to a gene: 9. The CDR3 runs 14 residues. CDR3 sequence reads: CASSSGTETTGYTF. CDR3 sequence (DNA): TGTGCCAGCAGCTCCGGGACAGAAACTACTGGCTACACCTTC. The full variable domain, completed using reference TRBV7-2 and TRBJ1-2, is GAGVSQSPSNKVTEKGKDVELRCDPISGHTALYWYRQSLGQGLEFLIYFQGNSAPDKSGLPSDRFSAERTGGSVSTLTIQRTQQEDSAVYLCASSSGTETTGYTFGSGTRLTVV.

This clonotype was detected a few times. The chain carries TRBV7-2 and TRBJ1-2; D might be TRBD1 (6 bases). The CDR3 sequence is 17 residues long. V lost 5 bases, J lost 6 bases, and 25 bases lay in between. The germline V gene encodes CDR1 SGHTA and CDR2 FQGNSA. CDR3 bases: TGTGCCAGCAGCCGAAGATCGGGGGGGGCGGGGAGGAATGGCTACACCTTC. Translation gives CASSRRSGGAGRNGYTF.

The chain is built from TRBV5-1 and TRBJ2-7, with TRBD1 as a possible D gene (6 bases). V was clipped by 4 bases and J by 3 bases, with 14 bases between them. Germline loops: CDR1 SGHRS, CDR2 YFSETQ. CDR3 length: 14 residues. The CDR3, as DNA: TGCGCCAGCAGCCCTTCCTCAGGGGTCTACGAGCAGTACTTC. Translating gives CASSPSSGVYEQYF.

This clonotype turned up a few times. The chain has TRBV7-3 and TRBJ2-3; 8 bases are a match to TRBD2. Losses at the gene ends were 9 bases for V and 6 bases for J; bases not matched to a gene: 14. The CDR3 is 15 amino acids. CDR1 SGHTA and CDR2 FQGTGA come from the germline V gene. This CDR3 is CASTPGGAPGDTQYF. In nucleotides, the CDR3 is TGTGCCAGTACGCCGGGAGGGGCCCCCGGGGATACGCAGTATTTT.

V usage is TRBV6-2 or TRBV6-3 and J usage is TRBJ2-3; 7 bases line up with TRBD2. Germline CDR1 is MNHEY and CDR2 is SVGEGT. J gave up 2 bases and V 6 bases, and 5 bases lay outside the gene matches. This CDR3 is 14 amino acids long. The DNA of the CDR3 is TGTGCCAGCAGGCCTAGCGGAGTCACAGATACGCAGTATTTT. This codes for CASRPSGVTDTQYF.

This clonotype was detected only a few times. The CDR3 DNA reads TGTGCCAGCAGCTTAGGATTGGACAGCTCCTACGAGCAGTACTTC. Its translation: CASSLGLDSSYEQYF. V usage is TRBV7-2 and J usage is TRBJ2-7; TRBD1 might be the D (6 bases). The CDR3 sequence is 15 residues long. V was clipped by 1 base and J by 0 bases, with 10 bases between them. The germline V gene has CDR1 SGHTA and CDR2 FQGNSA.